This TCR beta chain comes out of a study of T-cell memory formation after mild COVID-19. Overall study findings and caveats: Cross-reactive memory seemingly joined, as some responding clones were found in pre-infection memory.

Using its own MiXCR run on the 5' RACE reads, TCRdb lists one record per CDR3 protein. The repertoire holds about 430,000 distinct CDR3 sequences, 20% to 25% seen once, with about 8.7% in the top ten. This clonotype was found a few times. Its antigen is not identified. The material sequenced was PBMCs or a T cell subset sorted from them (not recorded which). The clonotype originates from an adult woman who had mild COVID-19 (a few samples of this study predate the infection). Cell type and time point are not known.

The CDR3 bases are TGTGCCAGCAGCTCCGAAGGAACGCAGTATTTT. Translated, it gives CASSSEGTQYF. This sequence joins TRBV5-6 and TRBJ2-3; the D is unclear. The CDR3 has 11 amino acids. Germline loops: CDR1 SGHDT, CDR2 YYEEEE. Trimming cost V 3 bases and J 9 bases, with 8 bases left between them.